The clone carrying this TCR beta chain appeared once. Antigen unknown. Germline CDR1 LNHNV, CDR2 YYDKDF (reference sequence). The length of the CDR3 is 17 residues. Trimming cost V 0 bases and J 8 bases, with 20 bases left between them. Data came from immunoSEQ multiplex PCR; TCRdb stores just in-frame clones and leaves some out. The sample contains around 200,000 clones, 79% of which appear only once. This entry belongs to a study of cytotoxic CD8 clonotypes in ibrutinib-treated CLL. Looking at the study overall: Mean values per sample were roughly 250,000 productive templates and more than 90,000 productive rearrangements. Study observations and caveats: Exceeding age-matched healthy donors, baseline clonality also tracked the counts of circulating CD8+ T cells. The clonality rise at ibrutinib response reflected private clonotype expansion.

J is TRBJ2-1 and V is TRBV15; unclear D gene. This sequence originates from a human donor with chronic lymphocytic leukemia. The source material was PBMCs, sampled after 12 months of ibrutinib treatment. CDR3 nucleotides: TGTGCCACCAGCAGAGATCCACGGACGCTGGGTGAGGATGAGCAGTTCTTC. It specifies CATSRDPRTLGEDEQFF.